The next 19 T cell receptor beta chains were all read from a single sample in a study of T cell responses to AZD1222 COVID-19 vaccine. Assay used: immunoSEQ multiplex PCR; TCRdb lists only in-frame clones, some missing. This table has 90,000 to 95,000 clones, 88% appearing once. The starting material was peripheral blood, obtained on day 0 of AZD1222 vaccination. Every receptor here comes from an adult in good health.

CDR3 sequence (DNA): TGTGCCAGCAGCTTAGGGCGGGACAGGGCGAACTATGGCTACACCTTC. Translated, it gives CASSLGRDRANYGYTF. The V call is TRBV7-9, the J call TRBJ1-2; 9 bases are shared with TRBD1. CDR3 length equals 16 residues. Trimming removed 1 base from V and 2 bases from J; junction bases left unmatched: 5. Per germline, CDR1 SEHNR and CDR2 FQNEAQ (reference sequence).

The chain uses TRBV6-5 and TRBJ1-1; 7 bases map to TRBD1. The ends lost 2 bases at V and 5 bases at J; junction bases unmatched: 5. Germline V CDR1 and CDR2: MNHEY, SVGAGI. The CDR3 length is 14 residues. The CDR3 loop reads CASSYDRERTEAFF. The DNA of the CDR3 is TGTGCCAGCAGTTACGACAGGGAGAGGACTGAAGCTTTCTTT.

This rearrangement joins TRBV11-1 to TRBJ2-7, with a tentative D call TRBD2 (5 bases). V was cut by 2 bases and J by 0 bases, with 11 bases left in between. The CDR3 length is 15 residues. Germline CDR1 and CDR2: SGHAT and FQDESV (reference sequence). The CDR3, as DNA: TGTGCCAGCAGCTTATTTTCGGGGTTCTCCTACGAGCAGTACTTC. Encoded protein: CASSLFSGFSYEQYF.

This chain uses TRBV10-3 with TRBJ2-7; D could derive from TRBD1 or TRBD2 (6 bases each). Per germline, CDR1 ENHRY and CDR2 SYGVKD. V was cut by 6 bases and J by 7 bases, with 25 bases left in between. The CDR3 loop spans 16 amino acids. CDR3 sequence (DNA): TGTGCCATCAGGGCCGACCTCCGGGGGCCCCAGGAGGAGCAGTACTTC. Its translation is CAIRADLRGPQEEQYF.

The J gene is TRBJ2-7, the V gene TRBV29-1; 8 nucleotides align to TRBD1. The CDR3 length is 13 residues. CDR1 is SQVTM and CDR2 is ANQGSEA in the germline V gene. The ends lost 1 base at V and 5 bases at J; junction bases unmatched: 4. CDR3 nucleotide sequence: TGCAGCGTTGAAGTGGACAGGGCGAACGAGCAGTACTTC. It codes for CSVEVDRANEQYF.

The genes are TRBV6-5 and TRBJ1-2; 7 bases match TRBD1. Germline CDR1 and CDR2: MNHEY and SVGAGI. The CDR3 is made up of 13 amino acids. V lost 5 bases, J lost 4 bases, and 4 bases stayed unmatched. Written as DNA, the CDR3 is TGTGCCAGCAGTCAAAACAGGGGCTATGGCTACACCTTC. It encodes CASSQNRGYGYTF.

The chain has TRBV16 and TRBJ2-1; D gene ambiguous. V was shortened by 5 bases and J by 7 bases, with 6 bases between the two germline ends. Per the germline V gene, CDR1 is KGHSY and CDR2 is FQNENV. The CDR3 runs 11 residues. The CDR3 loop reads CASSSGNEQFF. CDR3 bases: TGTGCCAGCAGCTCCGGGAATGAGCAGTTCTTC.

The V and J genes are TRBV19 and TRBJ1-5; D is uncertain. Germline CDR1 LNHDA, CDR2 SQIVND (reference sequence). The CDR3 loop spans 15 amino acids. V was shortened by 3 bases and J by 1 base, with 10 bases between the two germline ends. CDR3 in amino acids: CASSIPGRSNQPQHF. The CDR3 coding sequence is TGTGCCAGTAGTATTCCCGGTAGGAGCAATCAGCCCCAGCATTTT.

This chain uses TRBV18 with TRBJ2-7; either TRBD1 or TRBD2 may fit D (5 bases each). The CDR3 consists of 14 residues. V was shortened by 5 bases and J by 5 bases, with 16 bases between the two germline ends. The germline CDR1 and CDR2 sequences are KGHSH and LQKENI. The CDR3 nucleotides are TGTGCCAGCTCATCTTTTCGGGACGACCACGAGCAGTACTTC. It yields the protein CASSSFRDDHEQYF.

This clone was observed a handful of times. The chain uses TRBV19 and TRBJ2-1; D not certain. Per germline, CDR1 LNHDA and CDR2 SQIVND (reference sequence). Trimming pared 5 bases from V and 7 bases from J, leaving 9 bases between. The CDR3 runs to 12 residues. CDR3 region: CASSGSTNEQFF. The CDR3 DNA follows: TGTGCCAGTAGTGGCTCCACTAATGAGCAGTTCTTC. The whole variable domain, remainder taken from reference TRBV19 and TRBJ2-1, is DGGITQSPKYLFRKEGQNVTLSCEQNLNHDAMYWYRQDPGQGLRLIYYSQIVNDFQKGDIAEGYSVSREKKESFPLTVTSAQKNPTAFYLCASSGSTNEQFFGPGTRLTVL.

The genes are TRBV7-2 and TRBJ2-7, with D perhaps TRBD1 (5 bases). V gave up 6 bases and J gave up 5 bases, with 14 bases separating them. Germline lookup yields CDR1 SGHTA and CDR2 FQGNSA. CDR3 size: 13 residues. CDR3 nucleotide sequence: TGTGCCAGCAGTCTAGGGGTGGGTCACGAGCAGTACTTC. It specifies CASSLGVGHEQYF.

The CDR3 nucleotides read TGTGCCAGTAGTATAAGTCAGGGCTCCTACAATGAGCAGTTCTTC. Translated, it gives CASSISQGSYNEQFF. The chain carries TRBV19 and TRBJ2-1, with a tentative D call TRBD1 (5 bases). From germline, CDR1 is LNHDA and CDR2 SQIVND (reference sequence). The CDR3 totals 15 residues. The germline V and J ends were trimmed by 2 bases and 0 bases, with 8 bases remaining between them. Supplemented by reference TRBV19 and TRBJ2-1, the full variable domain reads DGGITQSPKYLFRKEGQNVTLSCEQNLNHDAMYWYRQDPGQGLRLIYYSQIVNDFQKGDIAEGYSVSREKKESFPLTVTSAQKNPTAFYLCASSISQGSYNEQFFGPGTRLTVL.

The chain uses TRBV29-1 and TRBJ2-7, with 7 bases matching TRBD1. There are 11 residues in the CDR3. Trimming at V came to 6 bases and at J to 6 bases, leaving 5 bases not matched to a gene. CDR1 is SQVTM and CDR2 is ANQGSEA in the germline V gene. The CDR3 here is CSVRQGREQYF. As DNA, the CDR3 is TGCAGCGTGCGACAGGGACGCGAGCAGTACTTC.

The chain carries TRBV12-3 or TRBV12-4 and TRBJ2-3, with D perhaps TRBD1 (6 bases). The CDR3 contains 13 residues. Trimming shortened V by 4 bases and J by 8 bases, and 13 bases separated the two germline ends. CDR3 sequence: CASSSLQGGTQYF. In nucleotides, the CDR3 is TGTGCCAGCAGTTCATTACAGGGTGGTACGCAGTATTTT.

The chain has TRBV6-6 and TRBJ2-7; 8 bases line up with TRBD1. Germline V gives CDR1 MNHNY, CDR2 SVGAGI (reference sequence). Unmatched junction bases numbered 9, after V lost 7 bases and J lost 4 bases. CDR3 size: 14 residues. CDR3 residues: CASNTQGAPYEQYF. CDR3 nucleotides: TGTGCCAGCAACACCCAGGGGGCCCCTTACGAGCAGTACTTC.

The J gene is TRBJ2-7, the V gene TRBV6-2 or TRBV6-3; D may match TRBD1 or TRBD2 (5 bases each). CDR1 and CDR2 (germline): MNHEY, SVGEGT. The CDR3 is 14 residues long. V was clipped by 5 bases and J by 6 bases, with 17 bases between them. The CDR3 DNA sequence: TGTGCCAGCAGTCCCAGCGGTGGGACGGGCGAGCAGTACTTC. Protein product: CASSPSGGTGEQYF.

The CDR3 here is CASSAHLGGGELEQYF. CDR3 DNA sequence: TGCGCCAGCAGCGCGCACTTAGGGGGCGGGGAGCTGGAGCAGTACTTC. The chain is built from TRBV5-1 and TRBJ2-7; a weak D match, TRBD1 (7 bases). Trimming left V 4 bases short and J 7 bases short, with 24 bases between. The CDR3 length is 16 residues. Germline CDR1 is SGHRS and CDR2 is YFSETQ.

CDR3 residues: CASSFSNTEAFF. The CDR3 nucleotides read TGTGCCAGCAGCTTTTCGAACACTGAAGCTTTCTTT. This chain joins TRBV7-2 and TRBJ1-1; D is ambiguous. The germline gives CDR1 SGHTA, CDR2 FQGNSA. There are 12 residues in the CDR3. The V end was cut by 3 bases, the J end by 1 base, with 3 bases between.

CDR3 residues: CASSGTSYEQYF. CDR3 bases: TGTGCCAGCAGTGGGACCTCCTACGAGCAGTACTTC. V and J are TRBV28 and TRBJ2-7, with D tentatively TRBD1 or TRBD2 (5 bases each). There are 12 residues in the CDR3. V was trimmed by 5 bases and J by 0 bases, leaving 5 bases between them. The germline CDR1 and CDR2 sequences are MDHEN and SYDVKM.